This T cell receptor (beta chain) was profiled in a study of T cell responses to AZD1222 COVID-19 vaccine. The data were produced by immunoSEQ multiplex PCR, yet TCRdb's version contains in-frame clones alone and is incomplete. The data hold some 110,000 clones, with around nine tenths observed a single time. Germline V gene sequence: CDR1 SGHTA, CDR2 FQGNSA. The CDR3 covers 14 residues. V lost 4 bases and J 1 base, leaving 7 bases between the germline ends. The source material was peripheral blood, sampled 28 days after the second dose of the MenACWY control vaccine. The rearrangement links TRBV7-2 to TRBJ2-2, with D perhaps TRBD1 (6 bases). The TCR comes from an adult who received the MenACWY meningococcal vaccine as a control. CDR3 coding DNA: TGTGCCAGCAGCTCGGGACAGAACACCGGGGAGCTGTTTTTT. The encoded protein is CASSSGQNTGELFF.